A single sample is the source of the 8 T cell receptor beta chains below, sequenced in a study of blood T cell repertoires in COVID-19. The table came from immunoSEQ multiplex PCR; TCRdb's copy has only in-frame clones and leaves some out. The repertoire holds more than 50,000 clones, with 75% to 95% as singletons. Sequencing was performed on peripheral blood. The source of these receptors is a human donor with active COVID-19. The donor label of this sample is uncertain.

This CDR3 is CASSLGALPSEQYV. Written as DNA, the CDR3 is TGTGCCAGCAGCTTAGGCGCCCTCCCCTCCGAGCAGTACGTC. V is TRBV11-3 and J is TRBJ2-7; D gene unclear. Germline loops: CDR1 SGHNT, CDR2 YENEEA. With 1 base removed from V and 6 bases from J, the gap between germline ends came to 13 bases. The CDR3 sequence is 14 residues long.

This chain joins TRBV6-6 and TRBJ2-7, with D maybe TRBD2 (6 bases). Germline V CDR1 and CDR2: MNHNY, SVGAGI (reference sequence). Trimming took off 6 bases at V and 6 bases at J, with 15 bases between the two ends. The CDR3 is made up of 13 amino acids. The CDR3 nucleotides are TGTGCCAGCAGCCCTGGCGGGGTGGGCGAGCAGTACTTC. This sequence encodes CASSPGGVGEQYF.

The chain uses TRBV10-2 and TRBJ1-1; a weak D match, TRBD1 (6 bases). Germline V gene data show CDR1 as WSHSY and CDR2 as SAAADI. The CDR3 loop spans 12 amino acids. V gave up 4 bases and J gave up 5 bases, with 8 bases separating them. CDR3 sequence reads: CASSGGQTEAFF. CDR3 sequence (DNA): TGCGCCAGCAGTGGGGGGCAGACTGAAGCTTTCTTT.

Comments on this clone: Its ends do not fully match the called genes, so a read error is possible. This chain uses TRBV7-2 with TRBJ2-7; D perhaps matches TRBD1 (6 bases). This CDR3 has 12 residues. The germline gives CDR1 SGHTA, CDR2 FQGNSA. The CDR3 sequence is CASSLTWGDRSF. For the CDR3, the DNA is TGTGCCAGCAGCTTAACTTGGGGCGACAGGTCGTTC.

This clone was counted a few times. The rearrangement links TRBV19 to TRBJ1-5; 11 nucleotides line up with TRBD1. Germline V lookup: CDR1 LNHDA, CDR2 SQIVND (reference sequence). The V segment lost 6 bases and the J segment 2 bases; nucleotides outside the gene matches: 6. This CDR3 has 16 amino acids. CDR3 nucleotide sequence: TGTGCCAGTAGCGGACAGGGGGCAAGGGGCAATCAGCCCCAGCATTTT. The encoded protein is CASSGQGARGNQPQHF.

This clone has more than one count but fewer than ten. The chain couples TRBV9 to TRBJ2-7; 11 bases map to TRBD2. CDR3 length: 15 residues. The J segment lost 9 bases and the V segment lost 3 bases, leaving 11 bases of the junction unmatched. Germline CDR1 SGDLS, CDR2 YYNGEE. The CDR3 here is CASSALAGGEERQYF. The CDR3 DNA reads TGTGCCAGCAGCGCCTTAGCGGGAGGGGAGGAGAGGCAGTACTTC.

V gene TRBV3-1 (or the pseudogene TRBV3-2) combines with J gene TRBJ2-7; D ambiguous. The CDR3 totals 12 residues. Germline lookup yields CDR1 LGHDT and CDR2 YNNKEL (reference sequence). The V and J ends lost 1 base and 3 bases respectively, with 4 bases between them. CDR3 DNA sequence: TGTGCCAGCAGCCAAGGGCTCTACGAGCAGTACTTC. Translation gives CASSQGLYEQYF.

This clone was recorded once. V and J are TRBV4-1 and TRBJ2-1, with D perhaps TRBD2 (6 bases). The CDR3 extends over 14 amino acids. Germline V gene data show CDR1 as MGHRA and CDR2 as YSYEKL. V was shortened by 6 bases and J by 3 bases, with 12 bases between the two germline ends. As DNA, the CDR3 is TGCGCCAGCAGGAACGTGGGGGGCTACAATGAGCAGTTCTTC. It yields the protein CASRNVGGYNEQFF.